This T cell receptor beta chain emerged from a study of graft-versus-host responses after intestinal transplantation. Study summary: Transplants given to recipients were multivisceral, liver-intestinal, or isolated intestinal. Each recipient received anti-thymocyte globulin induction, then tacrolimus and steroids for 2 to 4 years.

Lymphocytes from graft epithelium and lamina propria were isolated. As regards this clone: The target antigen is unknown. This specimen includes other DNA sequences encoding the same CDR3.

Germline V gene lookup returns CDR1 LNHDA and CDR2 SQIVND (reference sequence). V lost 6 bases to trimming and J lost 3 bases, with 8 bases between them. The CDR3 totals 13 residues. Study observations and caveats: GvH clones were identified in recipient marrow, with some first appearing in ileum or blood. Across patients carrying graft-donor T cell macrochimerism, allografts held high graft-versus-host to host-versus-graft clonal ratios.

Data came from immunoSEQ multiplex PCR; TCRdb stores just in-frame clones and leaves some out. This table holds roughly 7,300 clones, about three quarters found once. The chain employs TRBV19 and TRBJ2-2, with D unclear. The clonotype was recovered from a human patient who received an intestinal transplant, so some T cells may come from the graft donor. The sequencing here drew on ileum tissue, taken about 230 days after intestinal transplant. This chain's CDR3 is CASSPDYTGELFF. The CDR3 DNA reads TGTGCCAGTAGCCCAGATTACACCGGGGAGCTGTTTTTT.